The text below deals with one T cell receptor beta chain. What it binds is unknown. This entry belongs to a study of cytomegalovirus exposure and HLA in healthy donors. Overall study context: Previous work identified 95 million to 140 million unique TCR beta sequences from 200 million or so T cells.

CDR1 is MNHEY and CDR2 is SVGAGI in the germline V gene. V dropped 10 bases and J dropped 2; count of bases not matched to a gene: 8. The CDR3 is made up of 13 amino acids. Broader study findings: Testing in vitro showed a few CMV-associated chains specific for CMV antigens.

60 Vbeta and 13 Jbeta primers were used in PCR. Assay: immunoSEQ multiplex PCR; the TCRdb copy retains only in-frame clones and omits some. The data hold about 170,000 clones, with about four fifths observed a single time. The sample consisted of PBMCs. This clonotype was obtained from a young woman in good health and CMV-seronegative. V usage is TRBV6-5 and J usage is TRBJ2-7; TRBD1 aligns across 7 bases. CDR3 DNA sequence: TGTGCCACCACCCGGACAGGCACCTACGAGCAGTACTTC. It yields the protein CATTRTGTYEQYF.